Reported below is one T cell receptor (beta chain). 13 Jbeta primers and 60 Vbeta primers were used for the PCR. Sequencing was performed with immunoSEQ multiplex PCR; in TCRdb, only in-frame clones are kept and a portion is missing. The data show around 130,000 clones, roughly 80% seen once. The record originates from a study of cytomegalovirus exposure and HLA in healthy donors. The CDR3 totals 17 residues. V trimming: 2 bases; J trimming: 1 base; junction bases outside the gene matches: 10. CDR1 and CDR2 (germline): MDHEN, SYDVKM. The sequencing sample was made of PBMCs. The V gene is TRBV28, the J gene TRBJ2-7; 8 nucleotides align to TRBD1. This TCR derives from a man younger than 45 in good health and CMV-seronegative. CDR3 residues: CASSLGTTGGGSYEQYF. The CDR3 DNA is TGTGCCAGCAGTTTAGGGACCACAGGGGGAGGTTCCTACGAGCAGTACTTC. Drawing the rest from reference TRBV28 and TRBJ2-7, the complete variable domain is DVKVTQSSRYLVKRTGEKVFLECVQDMDHENMFWYRQDPGLGLRLIYFSYDVKMKEKGDIPEGYSVSREKKERFSLILESASTNQTSMYLCASSLGTTGGGSYEQYFGPGTRLTVT.